This T cell receptor beta chain was sequenced for a study of Graves' ophthalmopathy and Graves' hyperthyroidism. This clonotype appeared many times. Amplification of the TCR beta CDR3 regions used RNA transcripts (as template). RT-PCR was first run with HTBI primers, then multiplex PCR in a second round. In TCRdb, the multiplex PCR reads were re-called with MiXCR into one record per CDR3 protein. The sample lists about 480,000 distinct CDR3 sequences, approximately 14% seen once, with roughly 9.8% in the top ten. The V gene's germline CDR1 is SQVTM and CDR2 ANQGSEA. The CDR3 contains 11 residues. With 4 bases removed from V and 6 bases from J, the gap between germline ends came to 10 bases.

The chain has TRBV29-1 and TRBJ2-7; D is unclear. Sequences were obtained from blood. The receptor comes from a woman aged 30 to 39 with Graves' ophthalmopathy. The CDR3: CSVATHGEQYF. The CDR3 DNA reads TGCAGCGTTGCGACTCATGGCGAGCAGTACTTC.